The 17 T cell receptor beta chains below come from one sample, sequenced in a study of post-analysis software for immune sequencing data (dated by TCRdb to the mid-2010s). Overall study results and their limits: Significantly higher frequencies in patients than in controls were found for roughly five TRBV segments, including TRBV5-6, TRBV5-1 and TRBV20-1.

Libraries came from PCR. Sequenced on an Illumina HiSeq 2500. To reduce PCR and sequencing biases, unique molecular identifiers were incorporated into the TCR beta cDNA libraries. TCRdb's own reprocessing of the public reads used fastp at Q25 and MiXCR and kept productive beta chains. Rows are unified per CDR3 protein, each entry keeping the most common DNA and genes. The sample table shows 450,000 or so distinct CDR3 sequences, and under 55% are seen once. The ten biggest clones cover 12% of the sample. These receptors are not linked to any known antigen. Sequencing was carried out using blood. The receptors come from a girl aged 10 to 17 with multiple sclerosis.

The V gene is TRBV5-1, the J gene TRBJ2-6; D is tentatively TRBD1 or TRBD2 (5 bases each). The length of the CDR3 is 16 residues. The V gene lost 0 bases and the J gene lost 0 bases, with 7 bases spanning the gap. Per germline, CDR1 SGHRS and CDR2 YFSETQ. The CDR3 DNA is TGCGCCAGCAGCTTGGTTGGGGGCTCTGGGGCCAACGTCCTGACTTTC. Protein product: CASSLVGGSGANVLTF.

This clonotype was observed a few times. The DNA of the CDR3 is TGTGCCAGCAGTTTTCTGTCGGACAGGGCGAGCGTATACGAGCAGTACTTC. Translating gives CASSFLSDRASVYEQYF. The chain combines TRBV12-3 or TRBV12-4 with TRBJ2-7, with 8 nucleotides matching TRBD1. V shed 3 bases and J 4 bases; nucleotides not matched to a gene: 14. CDR3 length equals 17 residues.

This chain connects TRBV7-2 to TRBJ1-5; D gene uncertain. This CDR3 is built from 15 residues. V was clipped by 2 bases and J by 3 bases, with 11 bases between them. Germline-derived CDR1 and CDR2 are SGHTA and FQGNSA. Here the CDR3 DNA reads TGTGCCAGCAGCTTATTCGGACGAGACAATCAGCCCCAGCATTTT. Amino acids: CASSLFGRDNQPQHF. Combining the CDR3 with reference TRBV7-2 and TRBJ1-5 gives the whole variable domain GAGVSQSPSNKVTEKGKDVELRCDPISGHTALYWYRQSLGQGLEFLIYFQGNSAPDKSGLPSDRFSAERTGGSVSTLTIQRTQQEDSAVYLCASSLFGRDNQPQHFGDGTRLSIL.

The chain links TRBV27 to TRBJ2-5, with D possibly TRBD2 on 7 matching bases. The CDR3 contains 13 residues. CDR1 and CDR2 (germline): MNHEY, SMNVEV (reference sequence). V lost 9 bases and J 11 bases, leaving 22 bases between the germline ends. The CDR3 DNA reads TGTGCCAGTGGGGGGGGGCCTCTGCGGGAGCAGTACTTC. It specifies CASGGGPLREQYF.

The chain has TRBV9 and TRBJ1-4, with 9 bases fitting TRBD1. Per germline, CDR1 SGDLS and CDR2 YYNGEE. The CDR3 runs to 14 residues. The junction had 5 bases not matched to a gene; V was cut back by 4 bases and J by 7 bases. The CDR3 nucleotides read TGTGCCAGCAGCCCAACAGGGGGCTTTGAAAAACTGTTTTTT. Its protein product is CASSPTGGFEKLFF.

J is TRBJ2-1 and V is TRBV19, with D uncertain. The CDR3 runs to 12 residues. V lost 4 bases and J 10 bases, leaving 11 bases between the germline ends. Per germline, CDR1 LNHDA and CDR2 SQIVND (reference sequence). CDR3 coding DNA: TGTGCCAGTAGTACCGGATTCGGGGAGCAGTTCTTC. It encodes CASSTGFGEQFF.

With respect to this clonotype: Because it lacks the conserved phenylalanine or tryptophan at the end, this CDR3 is likely a read error. The chain couples TRBV5-4 to TRBJ2-1; 9 nucleotides match TRBD1. CDR3 length: 16 amino acids. V shed 3 bases and J 9 bases; nucleotides not matched to a gene: 13. Germline lookup yields CDR1 SGHNT and CDR2 YYREEE (reference sequence). In DNA form, the CDR3 reads TGTGCCAGCAGCTCGTCACCGTGGGACAGGGCAAGTGAGCAGTTCTTG. Translating gives CASSSSPWDRASEQFL.

This clonotype has only a few counts. The V and J genes are TRBV7-2 and TRBJ2-1; D perhaps matches TRBD2 (5 bases). Germline V CDR1 and CDR2: SGHTA, FQGNSA. This CDR3 comprises 15 residues. Trimming stripped 5 bases from V and 2 bases from J, with 13 bases between. CDR3 bases: TGTGCCAGCAGCCAGAGGGCAGAGACCTACAATGAGCAGTTCTTC. Residues: CASSQRAETYNEQFF.

This clonotype has more than one count but fewer than ten. This chain joins TRBV5-1 and TRBJ2-7, with TRBD1 matching over 7 bases. V shed 1 base and J 2 bases; nucleotides not matched to a gene: 6. Germline CDR1 reads SGHRS; CDR2 reads YFSETQ. This CDR3 has 15 amino acids. The CDR3 protein is CASSLTGQPAYEQYF. CDR3 bases: TGCGCCAGCAGCTTGACGGGACAGCCCGCCTACGAGCAGTACTTC.

CDR3 region: CATRLAGVMKDTQYF. As DNA, the CDR3 is TGTGCCACTCGACTAGCGGGGGTCATGAAAGATACGCAGTATTTT. This chain uses TRBV10-3 with TRBJ2-3; TRBD2 aligns across 12 bases. The CDR3 contains 15 residues. Germline CDR1 and CDR2: ENHRY and SYGVKD. Losses at the gene ends were 10 bases for V and 5 bases for J; bases not matched to a gene: 10.

V gene TRBV5-1 combines with J gene TRBJ1-1; TRBD1 matches 10 bases. Germline V gives CDR1 SGHRS, CDR2 YFSETQ. This CDR3 comprises 15 residues. With 4 bases clipped from V and 1 base from J, the junction kept 4 bases outside the gene matches. CDR3 protein: CASSAGTGENTEAFF. In DNA form, the CDR3 reads TGCGCCAGCAGCGCTGGGACAGGGGAGAACACTGAAGCTTTCTTT.

The gene calls are TRBV6-6 and TRBJ2-7, with D perhaps matching TRBD1 (5 bases). Germline lookup yields CDR1 MNHNY and CDR2 SVGAGI (reference sequence). The CDR3 spans 13 residues. V was clipped by 7 bases and J by 0 bases, with 10 bases between them. The CDR3 DNA reads TGTGCCAGCATGGACAACTACTCCTACGAGCAGTACTTC. Translated: CASMDNYSYEQYF.

This clonotype was observed a few times. The chain recombines TRBV7-2 with TRBJ2-7; D is perhaps TRBD1 or TRBD2 (5 bases each). CDR1 is SGHTA and CDR2 is FQGNSA in the germline V gene. Trimming removed 5 bases from V and 6 bases from J, with 8 bases in between. This CDR3 region has 11 residues. In DNA form, the CDR3 reads TGTGCCAGCAGCGGGGGACGCGAGCAGTACTTC. It is translated as CASSGGREQYF.

This clonotype was counted between two and nine times. The chain joins TRBV12-3 or TRBV12-4 to TRBJ2-7, with D unresolved. The CDR3 is 12 amino acids. V was cut by 3 bases and J by 10 bases, with 13 bases left in between. The CDR3 DNA follows: TGTGCCAGCAGTTTCCCGGCCGAGGCCCAGTACTTC. Translated, it gives CASSFPAEAQYF.

This clonotype was seen only a few times. The J gene is TRBJ2-7, the V gene TRBV2; D not certain. Trimming took 9 bases from V and 0 from J, leaving 15 bases between them. Germline V CDR1 and CDR2: SNHLY, FYNNEI. The CDR3 is made up of 14 amino acids. The DNA of the CDR3 is TGTGCCAGTCTAATCGGTTTTAGCTCCTACGAGCAGTACTTC. This gives the protein CASLIGFSSYEQYF.

V and J are TRBV20-1 and TRBJ2-3; 8 bases are shared with TRBD2. Trimming cost V 0 bases and J 2 bases; bases outside gene matches: 4. CDR1 DFQATT and CDR2 SNEGSKA come from the germline V gene (reference sequence). This CDR3 region has 15 residues. The CDR3, as DNA: TGCAGTGCTAGAGATCTAGCGGGCGCCACAGATACGCAGTATTTT. As protein: CSARDLAGATDTQYF.

This clonotype was recorded at least ten times. The V and J genes are TRBV5-1 and TRBJ1-5; D not certain. This CDR3 has 15 amino acids. V was shortened by 4 bases and J by 4 bases, with 15 bases between the two germline ends. Germline V gives CDR1 SGHRS, CDR2 YFSETQ. The CDR3, as DNA: TGCGCCAGCAGCGAGGTCGACCCTCGGAATCAGCCCCAGCATTTT. Protein sequence: CASSEVDPRNQPQHF. The entire variable domain, with the rest obtained from reference TRBV5-1 and TRBJ1-5, is as follows: KAGVTQTPRYLIKTRGQQVTLSCSPISGHRSVSWYQQTPGQGLQFLFEYFSETQRNKGNFPGRFSGRQFSNSRSEMNVSTLELGDSALYLCASSEVDPRNQPQHFGDGTRLSIL.